Shown below are 22 T cell receptor beta chains from a single sample sequenced in a study of CD8 T cells in Susac syndrome. cDNA came from about 0.5 to 1 ug RNA primed by random hexamers. TCRdb processed the immunoSEQ multiplex PCR reads anew with MiXCR; each CDR3 protein has one entry. The data hold 150,000 to 200,000 distinct CDR3 sequences, with 94% observed a single time. Sequencing was carried out using CD4+ T cells from PBMCs. These receptors were taken from a human donor with multiple sclerosis.

This clonotype was recorded once. This rearrangement joins TRBV6-2 or TRBV6-3 to TRBJ2-3; unclear D gene. The CDR3 covers 13 residues. Trimming removed 5 bases at V and 6 bases at J, with 12 bases between. Looked up from germline, CDR1 is MNHEY and CDR2 is SVGEGT. CDR3 bases: TGTGCCAGCAGTGACCTCTCTGGCGATACGCAGTATTTT. It is translated as CASSDLSGDTQYF.

This clonotype has more than one count but fewer than ten. V gene TRBV12-5 combines with J gene TRBJ1-1; D remains ambiguous. V dropped 1 base and J dropped 1 base, with 4 bases sitting between them. The CDR3 extends over 13 amino acids. Per germline, CDR1 LGHNT and CDR2 FRNRAP. CDR3 region: CASGLEANTEAFF. The CDR3, as DNA: TGTGCTAGTGGTTTGGAGGCGAACACTGAAGCTTTCTTT.

The genes are TRBV24-1 and TRBJ2-7; D might be TRBD2 (5 bases). This CDR3 has 14 residues. Per germline, CDR1 KGHDR and CDR2 SFDVKD. Trimming took 10 bases from V and 3 from J, leaving 18 bases between them. CDR3 DNA: TGTGCCACGCGACCTTATTGGGAGATCTACGAGCAGTACTTC. Its translation is CATRPYWEIYEQYF.

This clonotype was counted a few times. The chain couples TRBV7-2 to TRBJ2-3; a possible D gene is TRBD1 (6 bases). This CDR3 has 13 amino acids. Germline-derived CDR1 and CDR2 are SGHTA and FQGNSA. The ends were cut back, 5 bases at V and 3 bases at J, with 9 bases in the middle. The CDR3 here is CASSEQGTDTQYF. The CDR3 coding sequence is TGTGCCAGCAGCGAACAGGGAACAGATACGCAGTATTTT.

The chain uses TRBV4-2 and TRBJ2-7, with D possibly TRBD2 on 6 matching bases. CDR3 length: 15 amino acids. Trimming removed 0 bases from V and 3 bases from J, with 12 bases in between. Per the germline V gene, CDR1 is LGHNA and CDR2 is YNFKEQ. CDR3 DNA sequence: TGTGCCAGCAGCCAAGAGGGAAATAGCGGCTACGAGCAGTACTTC. Protein product: CASSQEGNSGYEQYF.

The genes are TRBV19 and TRBJ1-1; 9 bases map to TRBD1. The CDR3 is made up of 16 amino acids. CDR1 LNHDA and CDR2 SQIVND come from the germline V gene (reference sequence). With 1 base clipped from V and 6 bases from J, the junction kept 9 bases outside the gene matches. The CDR3 sequence is CASSIGGQGSRSEAFF. The CDR3 nucleotides are TGTGCCAGTAGTATAGGGGGACAGGGTTCTAGGTCTGAAGCTTTCTTT.

V is TRBV9 and J is TRBJ2-1; perhaps TRBD2 as D (6 bases). The CDR3 contains 16 residues. V lost 3 bases to trimming and J lost 0 bases, with 13 bases between them. Germline assignment: CDR1 SGDLS and CDR2 YYNGEE. CDR3 in amino acids: CASSETGRSSYNEQFF. The CDR3 DNA reads as TGTGCCAGCAGCGAGACTGGGAGGAGCTCCTACAATGAGCAGTTCTTC.

This rearrangement joins TRBV6-4 to TRBJ2-2, with D unresolved. CDR3 length: 15 residues. Trimming took 6 bases from V and 1 from J, leaving 12 bases between them. Per germline, CDR1 MRHNA and CDR2 SNTAGT. The CDR3: CASSEDGLNTGELFF. The CDR3 DNA is TGTGCCAGCAGCGAGGACGGCTTGAACACCGGGGAGCTGTTTTTT.

This clonotype was observed once. The chain couples TRBV6-4 to TRBJ1-1; TRBD1 aligns across 9 bases. CDR1 and CDR2 (germline): MRHNA, SNTAGT. V trimming: 7 bases; J trimming: 1 base; junction bases outside the gene matches: 4. This CDR3 comprises 14 residues. In DNA form, the CDR3 reads TGTGCCAGCACCCCGGGACAGGGGAACACTGAAGCTTTCTTT. The encoded protein is CASTPGQGNTEAFF.

The chain uses TRBV18 and TRBJ1-1; the D gene is possibly TRBD1 (5 bases). V was trimmed by 2 bases and J by 4 bases, leaving 11 bases between them. Germline V gene sequence: CDR1 KGHSH, CDR2 LQKENI. The CDR3 sequence is 14 residues long. The CDR3 spells CASSPNQGSTEAFF. CDR3 coding DNA: TGTGCCAGCTCACCAAACCAGGGTAGCACTGAAGCTTTCTTT.

The chain links TRBV19 to TRBJ1-2; no definite D call. The ends were cut back, 1 base at V and 4 bases at J, with 7 bases in the middle. The CDR3 has 13 residues. Germline CDR1 LNHDA, CDR2 SQIVND (reference sequence). The CDR3 protein is CASSIGPAYGYTF. CDR3 coding DNA: TGTGCCAGTAGTATAGGTCCGGCCTATGGCTACACCTTC.

The chain carries TRBV28 and TRBJ1-2; D perhaps matches TRBD1 (5 bases). The CDR3 covers 17 residues. The V and J ends lost 2 bases and 4 bases respectively, with 20 bases between them. Germline lookup yields CDR1 MDHEN and CDR2 SYDVKM. The CDR3, as DNA: TGTGCCAGCAGTTTAGTAATCGTGGGGGGAGTTTCCTATGGCTACACCTTC. Protein sequence: CASSLVIVGGVSYGYTF.

This clonotype was observed a handful of times. The junction departs from germline at one end; a sequencing error may be responsible. The chain employs TRBV11-2 and TRBJ2-3; no firm D call. Germline values: CDR1 SGHAT, CDR2 FQNNGV. The CDR3 is 12 amino acids. The CDR3: CASSLGTDTQYF. The CDR3 region has the DNA TGTGCCAGCAGTTTAGGGACAGATACGCAGTATTTT.

This clonotype was seen once. The chain links TRBV27 to TRBJ1-4, with no clear D. Germline CDR1 and CDR2: MNHEY and SMNVEV (reference sequence). Trimming left V 0 bases short and J 7 bases short, with 15 bases between. CDR3 length: 16 residues. The CDR3 protein is CASSLSRTPLTEKLFF. CDR3 coding DNA: TGTGCCAGCAGTTTATCCCGGACTCCATTGACTGAAAAACTGTTTTTT.

The V gene is TRBV5-1, the J gene TRBJ1-1; possibly TRBD1 for D (6 bases). The CDR3 consists of 15 residues. Germline assignment: CDR1 SGHRS and CDR2 YFSETQ. V dropped 5 bases and J dropped 0 bases, with 14 bases sitting between them. The CDR3 DNA reads TGCGCCAGCAGTTCTGAATACAGGGTGAACACTGAAGCTTTCTTT. Translated: CASSSEYRVNTEAFF. Complete variable domain (other parts from reference TRBV5-1 and TRBJ1-1): KAGVTQTPRYLIKTRGQQVTLSCSPISGHRSVSWYQQTPGQGLQFLFEYFSETQRNKGNFPGRFSGRQFSNSRSEMNVSTLELGDSALYLCASSSEYRVNTEAFFGQGTRLTVV.

The CDR3 protein is CASSVAGGLISTDTQYF. CDR3 nucleotide sequence: TGTGCCAGTAGTGTCGCAGGGGGCCTTATAAGCACAGATACGCAGTATTTT. The rearrangement joins TRBV19 to TRBJ2-3, with TRBD1 matching 8 bases. The CDR3 has 17 residues. V lost 5 bases to trimming and J lost 0 bases; unmatched junction nucleotides: 10. Germline-derived CDR1 and CDR2 are LNHDA and SQIVND (reference sequence).

The chain recombines TRBV7-7 with TRBJ2-2; D may match TRBD1 or TRBD2 (6 bases each). The CDR3 spans 16 residues. Per germline, CDR1 SSHAT and CDR2 FNYEAQ (reference sequence). Trimming pared 5 bases from V and 4 bases from J, leaving 17 bases between. The CDR3 nucleotides are TGTGCCAGCAGCCAACGGGGACAAGCGGGCACCGGGGAGCTGTTTTTT. It encodes CASSQRGQAGTGELFF.

This clonotype appeared once. This rearrangement joins TRBV4-1 to TRBJ1-1, with D hard to call. This CDR3 has 15 amino acids. Germline lookup yields CDR1 MGHRA and CDR2 YSYEKL. V gave up 0 bases and J gave up 4 bases, with 12 bases separating them. The CDR3 here is CASSQDRALGTEAFF. CDR3 sequence (DNA): TGCGCCAGCAGCCAAGATCGGGCCCTCGGCACTGAAGCTTTCTTT.

V gene TRBV10-3 combines with J gene TRBJ2-1; TRBD1 matches at 11 bases. Germline V CDR1 and CDR2: ENHRY, SYGVKD. The trim removed 7 bases at V and 5 bases at J, leaving 7 bases unmatched. This CDR3 is 15 amino acids long. CDR3: CAINNPGQGDNEQFF. The CDR3 region has the DNA TGTGCCATCAATAATCCGGGACAGGGGGACAATGAGCAGTTCTTC.

The chain carries TRBV7-9 and TRBJ2-1, with D tentatively TRBD2 (5 bases). The CDR3 loop spans 16 amino acids. Germline values: CDR1 SEHNR, CDR2 FQNEAQ (reference sequence). V shed 5 bases and J shed 3 bases, with 17 bases lying between them. The chain's CDR3 is CASSHRLNQIYNEQFF. In DNA, the CDR3 is TGTGCCAGCAGCCATCGACTAAATCAGATCTACAATGAGCAGTTCTTC. The complete variable domain, with remaining parts taken from reference TRBV7-9 and TRBJ2-1, reads DTGVSQNPRHKITKRGQNVTFRCDPISEHNRLYWYRQTLGQGPEFLTYFQNEAQLEKSRLLSDRFSAERPKGSFSTLEIQRTEQGDSAMYLCASSHRLNQIYNEQFFGPGTRLTVL.

The gene calls are TRBV18 and TRBJ1-1; possible D gene TRBD1, 6 bases. The ends were cut back, 6 bases at V and 6 bases at J, with 11 bases in the middle. The CDR3 contains 12 residues. The germline V gene has CDR1 KGHSH and CDR2 LQKENI. CDR3 DNA: TGTGCCAGCTCTCCTACAGGGTCTGAAGCTTTCTTT. This encodes CASSPTGSEAFF.

This chain joins TRBV2 and TRBJ1-2; D call uncertain. The CDR3 runs to 12 residues. The germline CDR1 and CDR2 sequences are SNHLY and FYNNEI. V gave up 7 bases and J gave up 0 bases, with 6 bases separating them. As DNA, the CDR3 is TGTGCCAGCACTACCTCTAACTATGGCTACACCTTC. Encoded protein: CASTTSNYGYTF.